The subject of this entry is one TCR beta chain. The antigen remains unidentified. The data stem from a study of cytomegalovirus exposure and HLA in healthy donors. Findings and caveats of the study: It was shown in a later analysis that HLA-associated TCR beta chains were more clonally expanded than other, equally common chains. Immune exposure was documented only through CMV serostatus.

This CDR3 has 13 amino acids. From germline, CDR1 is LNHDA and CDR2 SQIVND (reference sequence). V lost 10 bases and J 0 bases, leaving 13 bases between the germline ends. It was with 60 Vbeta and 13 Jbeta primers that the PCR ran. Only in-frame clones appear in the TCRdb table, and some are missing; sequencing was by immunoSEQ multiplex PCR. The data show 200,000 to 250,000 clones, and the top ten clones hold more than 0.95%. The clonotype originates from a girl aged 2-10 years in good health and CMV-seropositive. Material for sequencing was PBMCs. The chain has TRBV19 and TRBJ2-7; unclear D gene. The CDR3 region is CATGGTSSYEQYF. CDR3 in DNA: TGTGCCACCGGCGGCACAAGCTCCTACGAGCAGTACTTC.